This entry describes one T cell receptor beta chain. This clonotype appeared a single time. Its antigen is still unknown. An end of the junction differs from the germline gene, which may be a read error. RNA from unsorted whole blood was extracted with TRIzol reagent, and germline DNA was obtained with the DNeasy Blood & Tissue kit. Patients had chronic HBV infection and were treatment-naive at sampling. About 4 milliliters of peripheral blood were collected into K2EDTA tubes before surgery. A constant-region primer and ProtoScript II reverse transcriptase were used to reverse-transcribe TCRbeta-specific cDNA from 500 ng total RNA. Construction of the TCRbeta libraries relied on three nested rounds of multiplex PCR, following a slightly modified ARM-PCR procedure. Each of the first two PCR rounds ran for about 9 cycles and used multiplex TRBV1-TRBV30 forward primers together with a Cbeta reverse primer. Sample barcodes and Illumina adapters were attached in a final 25-cycle PCR using Deep VentR polymerase. Before sequencing, amplicons of 200-500 bp were gel-purified using a QIAquick gel extraction kit. TCRbeta amplicons were sequenced on an Illumina HiSeq 2500 with 250-bp paired-end reads. The paper's processing steps were these. To recover full CDR3 sequences, reads were quality-trimmed using Trimmomatic v0.33 and paired reads were then merged using FLASH v1.2.11. MiGEC v1.2.1b assigned V, D and J germline segments to the rearranged TCRbeta sequences. Clonotype statistics, along with Shannon-Wiener diversity indices, were calculated using VDJtools v1.0.0. Except for diversity analysis, only each sample's 250 most abundant clonotypes were used in subsequent analyses to reduce sampling bias. The public sequencing data were trimmed at Q25 with fastp and processed into clonotypes with MiXCR by TCRdb, which kept only in-frame beta chains. Identical CDR3 proteins give one entry, which carries the most common genes and DNA. TCRdb's processing, not the study's, gives the V and J calls here. This sample gives 300,000 to 400,000 distinct CDR3 sequences in total; less than 65% of them show up just once. The ten largest clones represent 5.5% to 8% of the sample.

The germline V gene gives CDR1 as SGHAT and CDR2 as FQNNGV. Measured from the cysteine to the phenylalanine, the CDR3 is 16 residues long. The sequence is cut down to CDR3 DNA, 48 bases in frame from base 1. The data stem from a study of tumor-infiltrating lymphocytes in primary liver carcinoma (dated by TCRdb to about 2017). A note on the overall study: Between late 2015 and 2016, 4 or 5 patients in China with histopathologically diagnosed primary liver carcinoma had surgical resection. Hepatocellular carcinoma (four) or combined HCC and intrahepatic cholangiocarcinoma (one) was present in the five patients, who were three men and two women aged 30 to 69 years. The tumors of the five patients were staged as T1-T3 N0M0, with maximum diameters ranging from roughly 4 to 10 cm. Roughly 3.5 to 8 million productive TCRbeta reads were obtained per sample, and no significant difference in read depth was found between tissue types. Across five regions of each liver tumor, along with adjacent normal tissue and blood, the study brought together TCRbeta repertoire sequencing, expression microarrays and whole-exome sequencing. A total of 35 or so specimens from 5 patients, comprising some 25 tumor regions, 5 adjacent noncancerous liver tissues and 5 peripheral blood samples, were covered by TCRbeta repertoire sequencing. Reproducibility between technical replicate repertoires was high, with correlation coefficients above 0.95 and mean shared-clone rates roughly 0.87.

General study outcomes and caveats: Repertoire overlap was found to be higher between tumor regions (mean roughly 36%) than between tumor-adjacent (around 17%) or tumor-blood (around 14%) pairs, consistent with antigen-driven expansion. Because the samples were bulk and unsorted, CD4+ and CD8+ T cell repertoires could not be compared. Only the TCR beta chain was sequenced, so true repertoire diversity is likely underestimated because unpaired alpha chains were not captured. A significantly larger repertoire fraction was made up by the top 250 clones in tumors than in blood (p = 0.039). Only a few patients were included in the study, and the authors note that the findings should be validated in a larger study.

This clonotype originated in a man aged 40-49 years with primary liver carcinoma and hepatitis B virus infection. Sequencing was performed on peripheral blood. Recombination connected TRBV11-2 to TRBJ2-7; TRBD2 is a weak D gene call, 5 bases matching. The sequence in DNA is TGTGCCAGCAGCTTAGATGGGCTTAGCGTGAAGTACGACCAGTACTTC. Translated, it gives CASSLDGLSVKYDQYF.